This T cell receptor beta chain emerged from a study of blood T cell repertoires in COVID-19. At the level of the study: Samples representing acute and convalescent COVID-19 were sourced from the United States, Italy and Spain.

Authors' processing steps: Reference gene primer amplification gave estimated nucleated cell counts. Libraries were prepared by immunoSEQ multiplex PCR; TCRdb keeps only in-frame clonotypes and omits some of them. V, J and clone size reflect that table, while D and trimming were determined from the DNA. The table lists 50,000 to 60,000 clones, roughly 90% of them singletons. During active infection, Seattle patients enrolled and were then monitored through disease. CDR3 size: 14 residues. Trimming removed 6 bases from V and 1 base from J, with 10 bases in between. Germline V gene lookup returns CDR1 LNHDA and CDR2 SQIVND (reference sequence).

The clonotype originates from a man in his forties with COVID-19, enrolled during active disease. The V gene is TRBV19, the J gene TRBJ1-5, with a weak D call TRBD1 (5 bases). The sample was peripheral blood. In DNA, the CDR3 is TGTGCCAGTAGGGGACTAGTAAGCAATCAGCCCCAGCATTTT. Its translation: CASRGLVSNQPQHF. Using reference TRBV19 and TRBJ1-5 for the parts outside the CDR3, the full variable domain is DGGITQSPKYLFRKEGQNVTLSCEQNLNHDAMYWYRQDPGQGLRLIYYSQIVNDFQKGDIAEGYSVSREKKESFPLTVTSAQKNPTAFYLCASRGLVSNQPQHFGDGTRLSIL.